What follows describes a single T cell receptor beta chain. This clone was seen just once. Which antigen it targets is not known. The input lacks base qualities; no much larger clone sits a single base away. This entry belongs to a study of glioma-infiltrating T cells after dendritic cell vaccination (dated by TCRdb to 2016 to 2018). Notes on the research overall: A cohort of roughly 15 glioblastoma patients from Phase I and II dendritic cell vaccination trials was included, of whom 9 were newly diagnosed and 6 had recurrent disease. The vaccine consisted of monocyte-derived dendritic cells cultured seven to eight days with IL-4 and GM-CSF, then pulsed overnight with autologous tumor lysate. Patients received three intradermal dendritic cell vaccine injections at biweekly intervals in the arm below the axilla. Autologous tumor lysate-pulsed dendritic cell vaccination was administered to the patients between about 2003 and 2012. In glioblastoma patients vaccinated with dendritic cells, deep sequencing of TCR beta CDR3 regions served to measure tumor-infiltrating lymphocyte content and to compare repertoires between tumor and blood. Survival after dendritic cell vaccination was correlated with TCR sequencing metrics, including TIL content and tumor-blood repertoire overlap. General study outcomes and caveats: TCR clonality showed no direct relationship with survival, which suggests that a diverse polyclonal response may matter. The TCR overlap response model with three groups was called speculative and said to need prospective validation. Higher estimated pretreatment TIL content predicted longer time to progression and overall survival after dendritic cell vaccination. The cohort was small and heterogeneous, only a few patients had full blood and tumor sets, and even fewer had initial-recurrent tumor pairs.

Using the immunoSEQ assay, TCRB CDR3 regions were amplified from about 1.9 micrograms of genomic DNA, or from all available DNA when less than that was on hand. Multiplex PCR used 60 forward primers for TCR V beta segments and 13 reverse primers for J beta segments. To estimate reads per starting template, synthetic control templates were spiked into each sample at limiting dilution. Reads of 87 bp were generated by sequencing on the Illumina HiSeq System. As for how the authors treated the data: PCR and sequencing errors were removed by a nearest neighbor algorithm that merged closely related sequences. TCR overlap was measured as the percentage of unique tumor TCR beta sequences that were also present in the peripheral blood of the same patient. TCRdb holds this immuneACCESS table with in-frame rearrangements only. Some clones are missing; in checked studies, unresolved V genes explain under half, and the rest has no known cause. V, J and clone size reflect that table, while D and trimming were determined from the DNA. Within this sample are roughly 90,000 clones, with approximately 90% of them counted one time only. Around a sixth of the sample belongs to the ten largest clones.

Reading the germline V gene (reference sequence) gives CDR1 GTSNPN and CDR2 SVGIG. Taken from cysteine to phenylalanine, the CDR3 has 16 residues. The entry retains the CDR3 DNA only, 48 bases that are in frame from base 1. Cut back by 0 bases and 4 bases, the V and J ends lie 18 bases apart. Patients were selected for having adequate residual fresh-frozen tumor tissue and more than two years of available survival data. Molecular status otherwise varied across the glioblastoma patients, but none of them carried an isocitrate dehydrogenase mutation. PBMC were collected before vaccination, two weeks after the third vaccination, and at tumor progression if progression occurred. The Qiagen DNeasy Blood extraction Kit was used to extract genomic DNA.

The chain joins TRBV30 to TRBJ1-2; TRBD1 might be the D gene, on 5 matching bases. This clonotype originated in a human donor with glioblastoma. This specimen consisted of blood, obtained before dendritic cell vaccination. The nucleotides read TGTGCCTGGAGTGTAAGGTTGATGAGGGGAGGCTATGGCTACACCTTC. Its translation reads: CAWSVRLMRGGYGYTF.